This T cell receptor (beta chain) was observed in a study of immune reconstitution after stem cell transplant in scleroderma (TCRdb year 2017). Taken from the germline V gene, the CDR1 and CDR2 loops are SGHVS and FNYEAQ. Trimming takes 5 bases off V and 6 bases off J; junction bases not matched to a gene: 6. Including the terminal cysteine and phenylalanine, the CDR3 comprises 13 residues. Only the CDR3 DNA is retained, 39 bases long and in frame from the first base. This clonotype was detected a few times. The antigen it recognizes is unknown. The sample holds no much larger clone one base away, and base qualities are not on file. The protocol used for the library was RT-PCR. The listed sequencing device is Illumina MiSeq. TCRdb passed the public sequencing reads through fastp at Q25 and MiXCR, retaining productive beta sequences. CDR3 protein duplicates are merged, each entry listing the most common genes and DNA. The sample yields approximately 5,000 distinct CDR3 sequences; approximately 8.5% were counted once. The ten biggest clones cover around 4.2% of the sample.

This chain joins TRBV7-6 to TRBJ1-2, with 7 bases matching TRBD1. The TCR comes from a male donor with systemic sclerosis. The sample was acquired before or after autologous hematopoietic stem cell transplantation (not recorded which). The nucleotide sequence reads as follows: TGTGCCAGCAGCCCCTCAACAGGGGATGGCTACACCTTC. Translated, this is CASSPSTGDGYTF.